The following is a T cell receptor beta chain sequence with its context. Its antigen is unknown. These data are taken from a study of T cells after yellow fever vaccination. Study conclusions and caveats: Most primary-vaccination clones recurred post-booster (roughly 96% CD4, 88% CD8). There was a small share of clonotypes that showed up in both the CD4 and CD8 compartments.

5'RACE template switching produced TCR cDNA carrying a universal primer site and UMIs. TCRdb reanalysed the 5' RACE reads using MiXCR and keeps one entry per CDR3 protein. The sample holds hundreds of thousands of distinct CDR3 sequences, 19% seen once. The receptor was derived from a man younger than 40 who received the YFV17D yellow fever vaccine. The source material was PBMCs, sampled 15 days after the yellow fever booster vaccination.

CDR3 nucleotides: TGTGCCGGACAGGGGTTGGCCTACGAGCAGTACTTC. Translated, it gives CAGQGLAYEQYF. The rearrangement uses TRBV2 and TRBJ2-7, with 9 nucleotides matching TRBD1. The germline V gene has CDR1 SNHLY and CDR2 FYNNEI. V trimming: 11 bases; J trimming: 2 bases; junction bases outside the gene matches: 4. This CDR3 has 12 amino acids.